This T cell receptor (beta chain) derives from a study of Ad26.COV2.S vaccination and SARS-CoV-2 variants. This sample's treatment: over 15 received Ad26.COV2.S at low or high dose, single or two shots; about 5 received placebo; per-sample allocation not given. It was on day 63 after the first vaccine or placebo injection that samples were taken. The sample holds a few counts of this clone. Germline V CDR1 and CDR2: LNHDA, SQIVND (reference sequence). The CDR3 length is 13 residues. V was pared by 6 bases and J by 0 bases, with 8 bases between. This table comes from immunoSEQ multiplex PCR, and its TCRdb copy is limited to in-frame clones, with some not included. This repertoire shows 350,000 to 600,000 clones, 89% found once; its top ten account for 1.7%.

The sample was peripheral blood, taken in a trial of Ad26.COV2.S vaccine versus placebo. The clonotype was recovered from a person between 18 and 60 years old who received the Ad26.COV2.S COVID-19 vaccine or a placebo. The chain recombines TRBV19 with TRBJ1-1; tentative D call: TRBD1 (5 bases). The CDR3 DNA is TGTGCCAGTAGCGGACACCTGAACACTGAAGCTTTCTTT. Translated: CASSGHLNTEAFF. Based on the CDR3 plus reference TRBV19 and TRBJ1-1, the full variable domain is DGGITQSPKYLFRKEGQNVTLSCEQNLNHDAMYWYRQDPGQGLRLIYYSQIVNDFQKGDIAEGYSVSREKKESFPLTVTSAQKNPTAFYLCASSGHLNTEAFFGQGTRLTVV.